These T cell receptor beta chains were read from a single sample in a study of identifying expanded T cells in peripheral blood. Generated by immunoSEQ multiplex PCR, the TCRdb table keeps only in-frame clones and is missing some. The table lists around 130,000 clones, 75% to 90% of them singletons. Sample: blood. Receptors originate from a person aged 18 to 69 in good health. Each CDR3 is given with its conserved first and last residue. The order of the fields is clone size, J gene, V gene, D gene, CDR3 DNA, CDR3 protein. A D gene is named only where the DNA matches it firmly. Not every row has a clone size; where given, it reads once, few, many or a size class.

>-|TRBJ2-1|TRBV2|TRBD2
TGTGCCAGCCATGGTTCCGGGACTAGCGGGGCCGGGGGCAATGAGCAGTTCTTC
CASHGSGTSGAGGNEQFF
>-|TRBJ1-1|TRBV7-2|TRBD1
TGTGCCAGCAGCATTGGACAGGGAAACACTGAAGCTTTCTTT
CASSIGQGNTEAFF
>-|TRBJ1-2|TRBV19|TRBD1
TGTGCCAGTGCGGACAGGGTGAACTATGGCTACACCTTC
CASADRVNYGYTF
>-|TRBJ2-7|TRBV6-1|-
TGTGCCAGCAGTGAAGAGGAGCGCCGGTGGGCCGAGCAGTACTTC
CASSEEERRWAEQYF
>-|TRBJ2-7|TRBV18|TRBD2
TGTGCCAGCTCGCCTCTACTTAGCGGGAGGGCCTCCTACGAGCAGTACTTC
CASSPLLSGRASYEQYF
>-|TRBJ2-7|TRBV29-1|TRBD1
TGCAGCGTTCCGGGACAGGGGATCTACGAGCAGTACTTC
CSVPGQGIYEQYF
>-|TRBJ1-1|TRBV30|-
TGTGCCTGGGGACAAATGAACACTGAAGCTTTCTTT
CAWGQMNTEAFF
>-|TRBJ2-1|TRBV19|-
TGTGCCAGTAGCGGGACGGCAGACGATGAGCAGTTCTTC
CASSGTADDEQFF
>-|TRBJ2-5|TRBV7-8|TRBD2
TGTGCCAGCAGCCCTAGCGGGGAAGAGACCCAGTACTTC
CASSPSGEETQYF
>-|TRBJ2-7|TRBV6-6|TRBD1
TGTGCCAGCAGGCAATCCGGACAGGGGGCCTACGAGCAGTACTTC
CASRQSGQGAYEQYF
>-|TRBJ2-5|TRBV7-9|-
TGTGCCAGCAGCTTCAGCGCGGGGCAAGAGACCCAGTACTTC
CASSFSAGQETQYF
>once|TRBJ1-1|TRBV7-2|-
TGTGCCAGCAGCGCGAGGGACCTTGAAGCTTTCTTT
CASSARDLEAFF
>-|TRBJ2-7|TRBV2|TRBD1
TGTGCCAGCACCTCACAGGGGGCGGAGTACGAGCAGTACTTC
CASTSQGAEYEQYF
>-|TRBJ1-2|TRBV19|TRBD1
TGTGCCAGTAGTATAGTGGGGACAGGGAACTATGGCTACACCTTC
CASSIVGTGNYGYTF
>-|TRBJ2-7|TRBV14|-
TGTGCCAGCAGCCAAGATAGGGGCTACGAGCAGTACTTC
CASSQDRGYEQYF
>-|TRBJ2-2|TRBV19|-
TGTGCCAGTAGTATCCGGCGCAGGGGTAACACCGGGGAGCTGTTTTTT
CASSIRRRGNTGELFF
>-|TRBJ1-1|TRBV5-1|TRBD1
TGCGCCAGCAGCAGCCAGGGACAGGGCGTAACTGAAGCTTTCTTT
CASSSQGQGVTEAFF
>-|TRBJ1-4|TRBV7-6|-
TGTGCCAGCAGCTCGACAGGTTATGGGTCAACTAATGAAAAACTGTTTTTT
CASSSTGYGSTNEKLFF
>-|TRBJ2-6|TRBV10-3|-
TGTGCCATCAGGGAATCAGGCTTCCTCTCTGGGGCCAACGTCCTGACTTTC
CAIRESGFLSGANVLTF
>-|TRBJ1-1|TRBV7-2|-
TGTGCCAGCAGCTACGGTTTCGGCAGGGCTGCTGAAGCTTTCTTT
CASSYGFGRAAEAFF
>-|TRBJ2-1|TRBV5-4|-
TGTGCCAGCAGTTTAGGGGGGATCGCCTACAATGAGCAGTTCTTC
CASSLGGIAYNEQFF
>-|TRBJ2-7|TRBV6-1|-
TGTGCCATCGCACCGTTCGAGCAGTACTTC
CAIAPFEQYF
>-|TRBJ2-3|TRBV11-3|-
TGTGCCAGCAGCTTAGATTCGGGGATTACAGATACGCAGTATTTT
CASSLDSGITDTQYF
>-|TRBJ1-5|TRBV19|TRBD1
TGTGCCAGTAGTTCTCCGTATGCAGGGGGCTATCAGCCCCAGCATTTT
CASSSPYAGGYQPQHF
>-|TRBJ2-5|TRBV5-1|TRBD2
TGCGCCAGCACCCCGACTAGCGGGAGAGAGACCCAGTACTTC
CASTPTSGRETQYF
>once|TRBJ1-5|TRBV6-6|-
TGTGCCAGCAGTCCTCCCGGGCAGCCCCAGCATTTT
CASSPPGQPQHF
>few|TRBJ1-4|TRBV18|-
TGTGCCAGCTCACCAGGCGAAAAACTGTTTTTT
CASSPGEKLFF
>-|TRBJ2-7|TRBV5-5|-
TGTGCCAGCAGCTTATTGCGGCCAGGGGACTACGAGCAGTACTTC
CASSLLRPGDYEQYF
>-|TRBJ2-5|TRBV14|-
TGTGCCAGCAGCCGATTCGGAGGGGAGACCCAGTACTTC
CASSRFGGETQYF
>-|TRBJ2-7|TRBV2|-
TGTGCCAGCAGTGAAGCCCCGTTTGGCGAGCAGTACTTC
CASSEAPFGEQYF
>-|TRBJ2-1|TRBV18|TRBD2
TGTGCCAGCTCACCAGGCGGGAGGGGCAATGAGCAGTTCTTC
CASSPGGRGNEQFF
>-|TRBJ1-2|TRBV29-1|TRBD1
TGCAGCGTCCCCTCCAGTGGCCAGGGGGGTCACTACACCTTC
CSVPSSGQGGHYTF
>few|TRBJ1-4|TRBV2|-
TGTGCCACCCGGGGGGCGTTTGCAACTAATGAAAAACTGTTTTTT
CATRGAFATNEKLFF
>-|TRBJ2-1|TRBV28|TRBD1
TGTGCCAGCAGTTTACCACCTCGGCGGACAGGGAAAATTGACAATGAGCAGTTCTTC
CASSLPPRRTGKIDNEQFF
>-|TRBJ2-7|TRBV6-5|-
TGTGCCAGCAGTTACAAAGGACGGTCCTACGAGCAGTACTTC
CASSYKGRSYEQYF
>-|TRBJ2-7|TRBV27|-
TGTGCCAGCAGTTTAGTCCCCCGCTACGAGCAGTACTTC
CASSLVPRYEQYF
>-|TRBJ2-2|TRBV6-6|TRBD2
TGTGCCAGCAGTTCAGCGGGAGCAAGGAACACCGGGGAGCTGTTTTTT
CASSSAGARNTGELFF
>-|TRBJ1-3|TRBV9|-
TGTGCCAGCAGTATCTCCTGGGGGGGCTCTGGAAACACCATATATTTT
CASSISWGGSGNTIYF
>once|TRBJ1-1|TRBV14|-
TGTGCCAGCAGCCAAGATCTGGGGGCTGAAGCTTTCTTT
CASSQDLGAEAFF
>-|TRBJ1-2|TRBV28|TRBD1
TGTGCCAGCAGCCAGGGGGTAAAAGGCTACACCTTC
CASSQGVKGYTF
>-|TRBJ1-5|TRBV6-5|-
TGTGCCAGCAGTTACTCCAGGGGTCAGCCCCAGCATTTT
CASSYSRGQPQHF
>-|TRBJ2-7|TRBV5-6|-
TGTGCCAGCAGCTTCGGAACAGGGTTTAGGTACGAGCAGTACTTC
CASSFGTGFRYEQYF
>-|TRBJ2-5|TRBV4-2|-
TGTGCCAGCAGCCAAGACGGGTACTTACAAGAGACCCAGTACTTC
CASSQDGYLQETQYF